The rows below give T cell receptor beta chains drawn from one sample of a study of CD8 T cells in Susac syndrome. TCRdb itself ran the immunoSEQ multiplex PCR reads through MiXCR, one entry per CDR3 protein. The sample includes about 140,000 distinct CDR3 sequences, around 95% of them seen just once. Sequenced sample: CD4+ T cells from PBMCs. These TCRs come from a human donor with multiple sclerosis. Each CDR3 is given with its conserved first and last residue. A D gene is named only where the DNA matches it firmly.

J	D	V	CDR3	DNA
TRBJ2-1	TRBD2	TRBV29-1	CSVLPGLAGYEQFF	TGCAGCGTTCTACCGGGACTAGCCGGATATGAGCAGTTCTTC
TRBJ2-5	TRBD2	TRBV20-1	CSAGTSGAGIQETQYF	TGCAGTGCTGGGACTAGCGGGGCGGGGATCCAAGAGACCCAGTACTTC
TRBJ2-3	NA	TRBV30	CAWSDTDTQYF	TGTGCCTGGAGTGACACAGATACGCAGTATTTT
TRBJ1-6	NA	TRBV15	CATSGRSFNSPLHF	TGTGCCACCTCGGGGCGATCATTCAATTCACCCCTCCACTTT
TRBJ2-3	NA	TRBV7-9	CASSLGTSDTQYF	TGTGCCAGCAGCTTAGGTACTTCAGATACGCAGTATTTT
TRBJ2-1	TRBD2	TRBV3-1	CASSRPPGGLNNEQFF	TGTGCCAGCAGCCGACCCCCGGGAGGGTTAAACAATGAGCAGTTCTTC
TRBJ1-5	TRBD1	TRBV7-8	CASSRGDRGNQPQHF	TGTGCCAGCAGCCGAGGGGACAGGGGTAATCAGCCCCAGCATTTT
TRBJ2-7	NA	TRBV3-1	CASSQGSGQYF	TGTGCCAGCAGCCAGGGGTCGGGGCAGTACTTC
TRBJ2-1	NA	TRBV28	CASSRRGEQFF	TGTGCCAGCAGTAGGCGTGGTGAGCAGTTCTTC
TRBJ1-3	NA	TRBV14	CASSPVGGNTIYF	TGTGCCAGCAGCCCCGTTGGGGGGAACACCATATATTTT
TRBJ1-1	NA	TRBV4-1	CASSQDLEGRTEAFF	TGCGCCAGCAGCCAAGATTTAGAGGGGAGGACTGAAGCTTTCTTT
TRBJ1-1	TRBD1	TRBV6-2/TRBV6-3	CASSYRQGNTEAFF	TGTGCCAGCAGTTACCGACAGGGGAACACTGAAGCTTTCTTT
TRBJ1-5	NA	TRBV28	CASSLWGAESNQPQHF	TGTGCCAGCAGTTTATGGGGCGCAGAGAGCAATCAGCCCCAGCATTTT
TRBJ2-7	NA	TRBV29-1	CSVDGLGGPYEQYF	TGCAGCGTGGACGGATTGGGGGGCCCCTACGAGCAGTACTTC
TRBJ2-1	NA	TRBV20-1	CSAHRGRATYNEQFF	TGCAGTGCTCACAGGGGGAGGGCCACCTACAATGAGCAGTTCTTC
TRBJ1-6	NA	TRBV7-8	CASSSMGPPNSPLHF	TGTGCCAGCAGCTCAATGGGACCGCCTAATTCACCCCTCCACTTT
TRBJ2-3	TRBD2	TRBV29-1	CSVGAGAYTDTQYF	TGCAGCGTTGGAGCGGGGGCTTACACAGATACGCAGTATTTT
TRBJ1-5	TRBD1	TRBV20-1	CSARGGQGVKEPQHF	TGCAGTGCTAGGGGGGGACAGGGGGTAAAAGAGCCCCAGCATTTT